The clone carrying this T cell receptor (beta chain) came up a few times. Its antigen is still unknown. The method was immunoSEQ multiplex PCR; TCRdb's version includes in-frame clones alone and lacks a portion of them. The top ten clones hold more than 35% of a sample with about 120,000 clones, approximately 56% of them seen once. The data originate from a study of cytotoxic CD8 clonotypes in ibrutinib-treated CLL. The overall study: Response specimens were obtained following a median treatment duration of 12 months, with a range of 6 to 36. Mean yields were around 250,000 productive templates and 90,000 or so productive rearrangements per sample. General study points: Timing of sampling differed between sustained-remission and progressing patients.

The sample here was PBMCs, taken after 24 months of ibrutinib treatment. The receptor was derived from a human donor with chronic lymphocytic leukemia.

The CDR3 coding sequence is TGTGCCAGCAGCTTGGATATCCCCGGGGAGCTGTTTTTT. This sequence encodes CASSLDIPGELFF. The chain recombines TRBV5-4 with TRBJ2-2; no clear D gene. Germline-derived CDR1 and CDR2 are SGHNT and YYREEE (reference sequence). The V and J ends lost 0 bases and 6 bases respectively, with 6 bases between them. The CDR3 is made up of 13 amino acids.